Each of the 8 T cell receptor beta chains below was sequenced from the same sample in a study of blood T cell repertoires in COVID-19. Measured with immunoSEQ multiplex PCR; TCRdb has only the in-frame clones, and not every one. The profile shows around 130,000 clones, around 86% of them singletons. Sample: peripheral blood. All receptors come from a man aged 35-49 years with acute or convalescent COVID-19.

The rearrangement uses TRBV2 and TRBJ2-2, with 14 bases fitting TRBD2. Trimming removed 8 bases from V and 7 bases from J; junction bases left unmatched: 12. There are 17 residues in the CDR3. CDR1 is SNHLY and CDR2 is FYNNEI in the germline V gene. The CDR3 DNA follows: TGTGCCAGCGGTAGCCGGACTAGCGGGGGGAACGTCGGGGAGCTGTTTTTT. Translated, it gives CASGSRTSGGNVGELFF.

This clone appeared once. The chain links TRBV7-9 to TRBJ2-7; D remains unclear. The CDR3 runs to 13 residues. V gave up 0 bases and J gave up 3 bases, with 6 bases separating them. Germline V gene data show CDR1 as SEHNR and CDR2 as FQNEAQ (reference sequence). The CDR3 is CASSLAASYEQYF. CDR3 DNA sequence: TGTGCCAGCAGCTTAGCGGCCAGCTACGAGCAGTACTTC.

The chain joins TRBV29-1 to TRBJ1-2; D not certain. CDR1 SQVTM and CDR2 ANQGSEA come from the germline V gene. V gave up 4 bases and J gave up 1 base, with 7 bases separating them. The CDR3 has 12 amino acids. CDR3 coding DNA: TGCAGCGTTGTCGGGGATAACTATGGCTACACCTTC. Amino acid sequence: CSVVGDNYGYTF.

This clone has just a few counts. This chain uses TRBV7-2 with TRBJ2-1; TRBD2 aligns across 15 bases. Germline trimming cut 5 bases from V and 7 bases from J; bases unmatched to any gene: 6. Germline V gene data show CDR1 as SGHTA and CDR2 as FQGNSA. The CDR3 is 16 amino acids. DNA of the CDR3: TGTGCCAGCAGCCCCGGACTAGCGGGGGGGGCGAATGAGCAGTTCTTC. This codes for CASSPGLAGGANEQFF.

This clone showed up just once. The chain employs TRBV6-6 and TRBJ1-2; possibly TRBD1 for D (6 bases). The CDR3 is 13 amino acids. V shed 6 bases and J shed 4 bases, with 12 bases lying between them. The germline gives CDR1 MNHNY, CDR2 SVGAGI (reference sequence). CDR3 loop: CASRPQGIYGYTF. In nucleotides, the CDR3 is TGTGCCAGCAGACCCCAGGGGATCTATGGCTACACCTTC.

This sequence joins TRBV7-9 and TRBJ2-7; D is unclear. CDR1 and CDR2 from the germline V gene are SEHNR and FQNEAQ (reference sequence). The CDR3 runs 13 residues. Trimming removed 5 bases from V and 7 bases from J, with 15 bases in between. CDR3 sequence: CASSPVGRREQYF. The CDR3 bases are TGTGCCAGCAGCCCCGTAGGTCGGCGGGAGCAGTACTTC.

This chain joins TRBV12-3 or TRBV12-4 and TRBJ1-5; D is unresolved. V lost 5 bases and J lost 7, with 12 bases in between. The CDR3 runs to 13 residues. Written as DNA, the CDR3 is TGTGCCAGCAGTCCTTCCCGGGAACAGCCCCAGCATTTT. Amino acids: CASSPSREQPQHF.

The genes are TRBV29-1 and TRBJ2-3, with 13 bases that match TRBD2. With V trimmed by 6 bases and J by 5 bases, 8 bases remained unmatched. CDR3 length: 15 amino acids. Germline lookup yields CDR1 SQVTM and CDR2 ANQGSEA. CDR3 in DNA: TGCAGCGTGCAAACTAGCGGGGGGGTTGGAGATACGCAGTATTTT. Protein: CSVQTSGGVGDTQYF.